This T cell receptor (beta chain) was sequenced during a study of blood T cell repertoires in COVID-19. Study-level information: The samples span acute and convalescent COVID-19 from the United States, Italy and Spain. Sample material is recorded as cDNA or gDNA derived from T cells, B-cell-depleted T cells, or PBMCs.

The CDR3 has 17 residues. Germline lookup yields CDR1 LNHDA and CDR2 SQIVND (reference sequence). V lost 0 bases to trimming and J lost 7 bases; unmatched junction nucleotides: 15. In the original workflow: Estimates of nucleated cell counts were drawn from the amplification of reference gene primers. Method: immunoSEQ multiplex PCR; TCRdb's copy keeps in-frame clones and lacks some. D and trimming were read from the DNA, whereas the V and J calls and clone size are those reported in that table. The table has about 260,000 clones, 75% to 90% seen once; the top ten hold about 1.4%. This clone was picked up one time.

The source material was peripheral blood. This chain joins TRBV19 and TRBJ2-7, with 7 bases that match TRBD1. The TCR was taken from a woman aged 40 to 55 who had recovered from COVID-19. The CDR3 DNA reads as TGTGCCAGTAGTATAGACGCCGCCGGGACAGCCTCGAAGGAGCAGTACTTC. Translating it yields CASSIDAAGTASKEQYF.